The text below deals with one T cell receptor beta chain. This sample stems from a study of blood T cell repertoires in COVID-19. This table comes from immunoSEQ multiplex PCR, and its TCRdb copy is limited to in-frame clones, with some not included. The table records some 200,000 clones, 86% of them present only once. With 3 bases removed from V and 2 bases from J, the gap between germline ends came to 11 bases. Germline CDR1 reads MDHEN; CDR2 reads SYDVKM. The CDR3 sequence is 15 residues long. Sequencing used peripheral blood. The clonotype was recovered from a woman aged 45 to 65 with acute or convalescent COVID-19. J is TRBJ1-3 and V is TRBV28; D uncertain. The CDR3 DNA is TGTGCCAGCAGTTTGAGGGAGTTGACTGGAAACACCATATATTTT. Encoded protein: CASSLRELTGNTIYF.